The 5 T cell receptor beta chains presented below share a single source sample, sequenced in a study of blood T cell repertoires in COVID-19. The table came from immunoSEQ multiplex PCR; TCRdb's copy has only in-frame clones and leaves some out. The top ten hold roughly 21% of the sample, which has around 220,000 clones, roughly 80% seen once. The sample was peripheral blood. These receptor sequences come from a man aged 30-40 years with active or convalescent COVID-19.

The J gene is TRBJ1-5, the V gene TRBV2, with 7 bases fitting TRBD1. Germline V CDR1 and CDR2: SNHLY, FYNNEI. The CDR3 spans 15 residues. The V and J ends lost 10 bases and 3 bases, in that order; junction bases with no gene match: 12. CDR3: CATGSGGRANQPQHF. The CDR3 DNA reads as TGTGCCACCGGATCAGGGGGACGCGCCAATCAGCCCCAGCATTTT.

The chain carries TRBV27 and TRBJ2-2; no definite D call. Looked up from germline, CDR1 is MNHEY and CDR2 is SMNVEV (reference sequence). This CDR3 is 16 amino acids long. V was clipped by 0 bases and J by 5 bases, with 13 bases between them. CDR3 sequence: CASSLSVHSPTGELFF. In DNA, the CDR3 is TGTGCCAGCAGTTTATCCGTGCACAGCCCAACCGGGGAGCTGTTTTTT.

The gene calls are TRBV7-2 and TRBJ1-5; possible D gene TRBD1, 6 bases. The CDR3 length is 15 residues. The V end was cut by 4 bases, the J end by 3 bases, with 13 bases between. Germline values: CDR1 SGHTA, CDR2 FQGNSA. DNA of the CDR3: TGTGCCAGCAGCTCGATGACAGGTCCCAATCAGCCCCAGCATTTT. Amino acid sequence: CASSSMTGPNQPQHF.

The chain employs TRBV7-2 and TRBJ1-2, with D hard to call. Per germline, CDR1 SGHTA and CDR2 FQGNSA. V was cut by 5 bases and J by 5 bases, with 12 bases left in between. The CDR3 totals 13 residues. CDR3 in DNA: TGTGCCAGCAGCCCTGGAGGCAAATATGGCTACACCTTC. Its translation is CASSPGGKYGYTF.

The gene calls are TRBV12-3 or TRBV12-4 and TRBJ2-7, with TRBD1 matching 7 bases. The CDR3 is made up of 13 amino acids. Trimming at V came to 5 bases and at J to 7 bases, leaving 8 bases not matched to a gene. The CDR3: CASSRTGTGEQYF. The CDR3 coding sequence is TGTGCCAGCAGTAGGACAGGTACGGGAGAGCAGTACTTC.